This T cell receptor (beta chain) is from a study of response to subunit inactivated influenza vaccine. To note about this clonotype: Its matching antigen is unknown.

TCRdb reprocessed the RT-PCR reads via MiXCR and lists one record per CDR3 protein. The data show about 610,000 distinct CDR3 sequences, about 15% seen once. Study-wide points: Each seasonal flu vaccination may recruit only limited new T cells, authors suggested.

This CDR3 spans 16 amino acids. Germline-derived CDR1 and CDR2 are MNHEY and SVGEGT. V shed 8 bases, J shed 2 bases, and the junction held 9 bases outside the gene matches. This clonotype was sampled from a man in his fifties or sixties who received an inactivated influenza vaccine. The chain has TRBV6-2 or TRBV6-3 and TRBJ2-6; 7 bases match TRBD1. This material consisted of PBMCs from blood, taken 11 to 12 days after vaccination. In nucleotides, the CDR3 is TGTGCCAGCGGGACAGAAAAATATACTGGGGCCAACGTCCTGACTTTC. Translating gives CASGTEKYTGANVLTF.